This T cell receptor beta chain derives from a study of T cells in Graves' hyperthyroidism and ophthalmopathy (dated by TCRdb to between 2019 and 2020). Background for the entire study: Peripheral blood samples were taken at the time of initial diagnosis, prior to any treatment. To identify distinguishing TCR V-J signatures, a discovery cohort of 95 to 100 patients was used, comprising 40 to 45 with Graves' ophthalmopathy and around 60 with stable Graves' hyperthyroidism. In addition, the study compared T-cell repertoires in thyroid tissue and in blood from about 6 Graves' hyperthyroidism patients. TCR Vbeta CDR3 sequencing of roughly 140 peripheral blood samples (over 40 ophthalmopathy, 75 to 85 hyperthyroidism and some 17 progressor patients) is reported in the paper. The 85 to 100 discovery patients were divided at random into training and test sets in a 7:3 ratio. Following sampling, methimazole starting at 30 mg daily was given to hyperthyroidism patients, and high-dose intravenous methylprednisolone was given to ophthalmopathy patients. Prospective prediction of ophthalmopathy was tested in an independent validation cohort of 18 to 20 hyperthyroidism patients and around 16 patients who later progressed to ophthalmopathy.

The TCR beta CDR3 regions were amplified from RNA transcripts. The TCR CDR3 was subjected to a first round of RT-PCR using the HTBI primer set and the Qiagen OneStep RT-PCR kit. Libraries were constructed in a second round of multiplex PCR, after which size selection and purification were performed. Sequencing of the libraries was done on an Illumina HiSeq2000 using paired-end 100 bp reads. Regarding the original processing steps: Raw data were processed with SOAPnuke, discarding reads with adapters, uncalled bases, mean Phred below 15, or no exact constant-primer or identifier match. COPE v1.2.5 was used to merge the high-quality paired reads, and each unique nucleotide sequence was defined as a clonotype. Clonotypes were aligned to IMGT TRBV, TRBD and TRBJ reference segments using MiTCR v1.1. Analysis was restricted to V-J combinations with a frequency above 0.0001, which covered roughly 99% of repertoires. The TCS score was defined as the ratio of F50 (clonal expansion) to E x V (chaos), calculated using BLOSUM62-based TCRdist between CDR3 peptides within each V-J. Welch's t-statistics and random forest reduced fewer than 600 V-J features to about 12, which were used in a naive Bayes classifier (R e1071). TCRdb reprocessing: public reads trimmed at Q25 with fastp, clones called with MiXCR, in-frame beta chains kept. Rows are unified per CDR3 protein, each entry keeping the most common DNA and genes. What appears here as the V and J calls and clone size reflects TCRdb's work, not the paper's. The sample yields hundreds of thousands of distinct CDR3 sequences; approximately 15% were counted once. The ten largest clones capture 3% to 4% of the sample.

Ophthalmopathy patients had moderately to severely active disease, Clinical Activity Score of at least 3, NOSPECS grade of at least 4, and duration under 3 months. Exclusion was applied to patients with uncontrolled infections, other autoimmune diseases, pregnancy or lactation. Diagnoses relied on clinical symptoms, serum thyroxine and TRAb, thyroid ultrasound and orbital computed tomography. PBMCs were isolated from 10 ml of fresh peripheral blood by Ficoll-Paque density gradient centrifugation. Total RNA was extracted using Trizol reagent, and RNA quality was assessed on an Agilent 2100 Bioanalyzer. The table lists this clonotype with many counts. Its antigen target is currently unknown. There are no base qualities to consult, and no much larger clone falls within one base. The paper as a whole reports these results and caveats: In validation, progression to ophthalmopathy was predicted by the model with almost 71% sensitivity and just over 72% specificity, a median of about 6.4 months before onset. Ophthalmopathy was separated from stable hyperthyroidism by a 13 V-J signature model, with over 85% sensitivity and roughly 84% specificity obtained in cross-validation and 80%/75% obtained in testing. Most expanded thyroid clonotypes (frequency above 0.001) were also found in blood, which suggests that blood repertoires may mirror thyroid immune responses. Sample size was not statistically predetermined, and investigators were not blinded to group allocation.

The TCR was taken from a woman aged 40-49 years with Graves' ophthalmopathy. The sample was blood.

The CDR3 is CASSSGLSTEAFF. The nucleotide sequence reads as follows: TGTGCCAGCAGCTCGGGACTGAGCACTGAAGCTTTCTTT. The chain is encoded by TRBV12-3 or TRBV12-4 joined to TRBJ1-1; TRBD1 is a possible D gene, resting on 5 matching bases. From the cysteine up to the phenylalanine, the CDR3 has a length of 13 residues. CDR3 DNA only is kept here, 39 bases in frame from base 1. Trimming costs V 6 bases and J 4 bases, and their ends lie 12 bases apart.